This T cell receptor beta chain was sequenced in a study of beta chain features in type 1 diabetes. Study conclusions and caveats: Researchers report that Type 1 diabetes patients had moderately but significantly shorter TCRB CDR3s across all four CD4+ subsets.

The study reverse transcribed the entire isolated RNA, so it sequenced expressed TCRB transcripts. Profiled with immunoSEQ multiplex PCR; TCRdb holds only in-frame clones, not every one. The table lists 300,000 to 350,000 clones, roughly 13% of them singletons. A few counts support this clone. Its specificity is not known. In germline, CDR1 is LNHDA, CDR2 SQIVND (reference sequence). The CDR3 is 14 amino acids. V shed 8 bases and J shed 6 bases, with 17 bases lying between them. The specimen was naive CD4+ T cells from blood. The origin of this receptor is a woman aged 18-35 years with type 1 diabetes. The V and J genes are TRBV19 and TRBJ2-1, with D perhaps matching TRBD1 (6 bases). The CDR3 reads CASQQGDSRNEQFF. The CDR3 DNA is TGTGCCAGTCAACAGGGCGACTCTCGCAATGAGCAGTTCTTC.